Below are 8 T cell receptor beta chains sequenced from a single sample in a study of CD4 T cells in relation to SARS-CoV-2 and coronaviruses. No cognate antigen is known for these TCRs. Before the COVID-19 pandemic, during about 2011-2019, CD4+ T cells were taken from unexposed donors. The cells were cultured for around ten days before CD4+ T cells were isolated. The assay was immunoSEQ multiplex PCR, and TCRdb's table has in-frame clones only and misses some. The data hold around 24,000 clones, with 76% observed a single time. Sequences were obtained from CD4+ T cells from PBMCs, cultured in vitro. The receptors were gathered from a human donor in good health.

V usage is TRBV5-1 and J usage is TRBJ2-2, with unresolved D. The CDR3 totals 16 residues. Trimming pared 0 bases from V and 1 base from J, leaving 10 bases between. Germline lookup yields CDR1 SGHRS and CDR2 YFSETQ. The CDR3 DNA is TGCGCCAGCAGCTTGGCCACTAACAGGAACACCGGGGAGCTGTTTTTT. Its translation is CASSLATNRNTGELFF.

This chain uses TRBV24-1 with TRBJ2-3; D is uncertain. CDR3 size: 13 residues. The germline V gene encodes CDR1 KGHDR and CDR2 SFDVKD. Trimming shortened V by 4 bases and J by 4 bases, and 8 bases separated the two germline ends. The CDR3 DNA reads TGTGCCACCAGTGACCACGTTCCAGATACGCAGTATTTT. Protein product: CATSDHVPDTQYF.

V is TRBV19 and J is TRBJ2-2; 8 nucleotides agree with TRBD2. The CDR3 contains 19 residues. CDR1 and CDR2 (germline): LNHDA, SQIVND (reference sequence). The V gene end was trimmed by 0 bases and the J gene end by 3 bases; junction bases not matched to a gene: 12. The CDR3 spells CASSIDPAGAFEDTGELFF. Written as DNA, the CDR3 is TGTGCCAGTAGTATAGATCCAGCGGGAGCTTTTGAGGACACCGGGGAGCTGTTTTTT.

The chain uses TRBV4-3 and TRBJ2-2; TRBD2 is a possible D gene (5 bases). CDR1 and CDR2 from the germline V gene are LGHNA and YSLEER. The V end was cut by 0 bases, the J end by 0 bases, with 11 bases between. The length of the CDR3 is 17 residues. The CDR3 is CASSQELRASNTGELFF. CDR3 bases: TGCGCCAGCAGCCAAGAATTGCGGGCATCGAACACCGGGGAGCTGTTTTTT.

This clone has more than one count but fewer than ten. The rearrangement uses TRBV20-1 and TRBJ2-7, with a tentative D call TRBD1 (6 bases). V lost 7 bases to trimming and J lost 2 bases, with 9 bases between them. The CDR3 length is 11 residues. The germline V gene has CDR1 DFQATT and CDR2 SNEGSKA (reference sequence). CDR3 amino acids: CSGQATYEQYF. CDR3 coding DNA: TGCAGTGGACAGGCAACCTACGAGCAGTACTTC.

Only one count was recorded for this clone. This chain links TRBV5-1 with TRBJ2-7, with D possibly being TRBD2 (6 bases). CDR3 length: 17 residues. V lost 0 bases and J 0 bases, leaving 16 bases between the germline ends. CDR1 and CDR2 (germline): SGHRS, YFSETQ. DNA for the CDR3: TGCGCCAGCAGCTTGGAGGGTGGAGGGCCGGGCTCCTACGAGCAGTACTTC. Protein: CASSLEGGGPGSYEQYF.

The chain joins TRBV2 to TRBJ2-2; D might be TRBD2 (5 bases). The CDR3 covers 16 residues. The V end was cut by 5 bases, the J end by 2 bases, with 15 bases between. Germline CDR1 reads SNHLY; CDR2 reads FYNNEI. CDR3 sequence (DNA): TGTGCCAGCAGTTACCTCGAGGCTAGCAACACCGGGGAGCTGTTTTTT. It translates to CASSYLEASNTGELFF.

The CDR3 coding sequence is TGCGCCAGCAGCTTGGCCGATTCGACAGCTAATGAAAAACTGTTTTTT. This encodes CASSLADSTANEKLFF. V usage is TRBV5-1 and J usage is TRBJ1-4; perhaps TRBD1 as D (5 bases). This CDR3 spans 16 amino acids. In germline, CDR1 is SGHRS, CDR2 YFSETQ. Trimming took off 0 bases at V and 3 bases at J, with 12 bases between the two ends. Full variable domain (outside the CDR3, taken from reference TRBV5-1 and TRBJ1-4): KAGVTQTPRYLIKTRGQQVTLSCSPISGHRSVSWYQQTPGQGLQFLFEYFSETQRNKGNFPGRFSGRQFSNSRSEMNVSTLELGDSALYLCASSLADSTANEKLFFGSGTQLSVL.